This is a list of T cell receptor beta chains from one sample in a study of shared clonotypes between healthy human individuals. Profiled with immunoSEQ multiplex PCR; TCRdb holds only in-frame clones, not every one. The sample holds under 1 million clones, 80% to 95% seen once. Sequencing input: naive CD8+ T cells sorted from blood. The source is a man aged 30 to 45 in good health. The CDR3 runs from the conserved cysteine through the conserved F or W. D genes are given only for firm matches.

CDR3aa,v_gene,j_gene,d_gene
CASSFHGGAYEQYF,TRBV27,TRBJ2-7,NA
CSVGRQENSYEQYF,TRBV29-1,TRBJ2-7,NA
CASNSGADYGYTF,TRBV19,TRBJ1-2,NA
CASRHPGGELFF,TRBV7-2,TRBJ2-2,NA
CSAAEVTNNEQFF,TRBV29-1,TRBJ2-1,NA
CASSPGTYEQYF,TRBV28,TRBJ2-7,NA
CASSSGTSGSKGHNEQFF,TRBV7-7,TRBJ2-1,TRBD2
CASSSNPYEQYF,TRBV27,TRBJ2-7,NA
CASSMLGGGHYNEQFF,TRBV19,TRBJ2-1,NA
CASSSSGGDNQPQHF,TRBV9,TRBJ1-5,TRBD1
CASSTRASYEQYF,TRBV7-9,TRBJ2-7,NA
CASSLRLVGGRADTQYF,TRBV7-9,TRBJ2-3,TRBD2
CASSLRGRGITEKLFF,TRBV7-6,TRBJ1-4,NA
CASSSTSGYEQYF,TRBV7-9,TRBJ2-7,NA
CASPNGGAGSTDTQYF,TRBV6-4,TRBJ2-3,TRBD2
CASSPTLLVNTEAFF,TRBV7-6,TRBJ1-1,NA
CASSSSRLAGLGEQYF,TRBV5-1,TRBJ2-7,TRBD2
CASSEGGDPYNEQFF,TRBV9,TRBJ2-1,NA
CASSPDSWVGSDGYTF,TRBV6-4,TRBJ1-2,NA
CASSSTGPNYGYTF,TRBV11-2,TRBJ1-2,TRBD1
CAWSSQGRETQYF,TRBV30,TRBJ2-5,NA
CSVVSGQVSDTQYF,TRBV29-1,TRBJ2-3,TRBD1
CASSQTNYNEQFF,TRBV14,TRBJ2-1,NA
CASSAGPPTGYEQYF,TRBV19,TRBJ2-7,NA
CASSYPGLAGYNEQFF,TRBV27,TRBJ2-1,TRBD2
CASSLQGQGQFF,TRBV27,TRBJ2-1,NA
CASSPESNTEAFF,TRBV7-6,TRBJ1-1,NA
CASSSHRGQGSYNEQFF,TRBV5-6,TRBJ2-1,TRBD1
CASSVGGSDTQYF,TRBV9,TRBJ2-3,NA
CASSSQGVEFRNTGELFF,TRBV7-9,TRBJ2-2,NA
CASSWEPSISSTDTQYF,TRBV7-8,TRBJ2-3,NA
CASSFRGRLKTQYF,TRBV28,TRBJ2-5,TRBD1
CASSLALGRGAFF,TRBV7-6,TRBJ1-1,NA
CASSSPLSGSMGTDTQYF,TRBV9,TRBJ2-3,TRBD2
CASSDDGSGDEQFF,TRBV2,TRBJ2-1,NA
CASSSGEANQPQHF,TRBV5-1,TRBJ1-5,NA
CASSAQGVGLNYGYTF,TRBV9,TRBJ1-2,NA
CASSQGGQGGSYEQYF,TRBV4-3,TRBJ2-7,TRBD1
CASMGRSYYGYTF,TRBV2,TRBJ1-2,NA
CASSQEGVKQFF,TRBV4-1,TRBJ2-1,NA
CASRRWVAGTTYEQYF,TRBV27,TRBJ2-7,TRBD2
CASSIWRSGGEQFF,TRBV19,TRBJ2-1,NA
CASSNNPGGTTQYF,TRBV2,TRBJ2-3,TRBD1
CASSIYGISTDTQYF,TRBV19,TRBJ2-3,NA
CSVERTDSFEAFF,TRBV29-1,TRBJ1-1,NA
CASSWTGLAEYNEQFF,TRBV28,TRBJ2-1,TRBD2